The sequence of this T cell receptor (beta chain) was determined in a study of blood T cell repertoires in COVID-19. At the level of the study: From the United States, Italy and Spain came samples of acute and convalescent COVID-19.

The J segment lost 6 bases and the V segment lost 3 bases, leaving 9 bases of the junction unmatched. CDR3 size: 15 residues. Germline lookup yields CDR1 SGHKS and CDR2 YYEKEE (reference sequence). As originally analysed: For nucleated cells, counts were estimated from reference gene primer amplification. The data were produced by immunoSEQ multiplex PCR, yet TCRdb's version contains in-frame clones alone and is incomplete. V, J and clone size were drawn from that table, and D and trimming were deduced from the DNA. The sample lists 150,000 to 200,000 clones, 87% occurring once. The rearrangement uses TRBV5-5 and TRBJ2-1; 7 nucleotides match TRBD2. The TCR sequence derives from a woman aged 60-75 years who had recovered from COVID-19. The source material was peripheral blood. In DNA form, the CDR3 reads TGTGCCAGCAGCTGGGGGGGACCCCTTAGCAATGAGCAGTTCTTC. Amino acids: CASSWGGPLSNEQFF.